A selection of T cell receptor beta chains follows, all from one sample in a study of T cells expressing NK-cell markers. For each CDR3 protein, TCRdb gives one entry from its re-call of the 5' RACE reads, without DNA. The sample holds some 390,000 distinct CDR3 sequences. What was sequenced was blood T cells: a sorted CD56 or NKG2C T cell subset, CD4+ or CD8+ T cells, or bulk PBMC T cells (not recorded which). These receptors came from a woman aged 50 to 60 in good health. Each CDR3 is given with its conserved first and last residue. The order of the fields is V gene, J gene, CDR3 protein.

TRBV27	TRBJ2-3	CASTPTGTSATDTQYF
TRBV29-1	TRBJ1-1	CSVSLAPTEAFF
TRBV10-3	TRBJ1-2	CAISESSGRTPNYGYTF
TRBV11-2	TRBJ2-7	CASSLGTKTLYEQYF
TRBV5-1	TRBJ2-7	CASRRTGSSYEQYF
TRBV3-1	TRBJ2-1	CASSQAGTVNNEQFF
TRBV5-1	TRBJ2-5	CASSLMGQEKETQYF
TRBV27	TRBJ1-2	CASRGIREAYGYTF
TRBV27	TRBJ2-3	CASSSTPGTDTQYF
TRBV30	TRBJ2-7	CAWTSGRDSYEQYF
TRBV25-1	TRBJ1-5	CASSVKHGNQPQHF
TRBV20-1	TRBJ2-7	CSARASPGKQYF
TRBV11-2	TRBJ1-2	CASTKGAAAGYGYTF
TRBV7-6	TRBJ2-2	CASSRFSGGGELFF
TRBV20-1	TRBJ2-7	CSASRSGTDEQYF
TRBV3-1	TRBJ1-2	CASSQFSLGGAGYTF
TRBV6-1	TRBJ2-7	CASSEYQREQYF
TRBV6-1	TRBJ2-4	CASSEDRGVDIQYF
TRBV2	TRBJ2-4	CASSEGASIQYF
TRBV7-2	TRBJ1-2	CASRRDVSYGYTF
TRBV24-1	TRBJ2-5	CATSDSEGKETQYF
TRBV4-1	TRBJ2-1	CASSRRSPDLDEQFF
TRBV5-6	TRBJ2-1	CASSSPGGQEFF
TRBV5-5	TRBJ2-5	CASSLEAVFIQETQYF
TRBV9	TRBJ2-1	CASSVALAQVYNEQFF
TRBV4-1	TRBJ1-3	CASSPWRTGSSGNTIYF
TRBV4-2	TRBJ2-1	CASSQDRYRDRGYNEQFF
TRBV12-3/TRBV12-4	TRBJ1-6	CASSPTRNSPLHF
TRBV29-1	TRBJ2-7	CSVARDRGSYEQYF
TRBV30	TRBJ1-1	CAWSTLVSGQYAEAFF
TRBV7-2	TRBJ2-3	CASAGTSGKTDTQYF
TRBV3-1	TRBJ1-2	CASSQEGGIYGYTF
TRBV20-1	TRBJ2-1	CSARDIQRENNEQFF
TRBV7-9	TRBJ2-1	CASSFTSGRGDEQFF
TRBV29-1	TRBJ1-1	CSVGPRLNTEAFF
TRBV5-6	TRBJ2-2	CASSPRGLYTGELFF
TRBV12-3/TRBV12-4	TRBJ2-7	CASSFHGTGISEQYF
TRBV5-1	TRBJ2-5	CASSSGTIKETQYF
TRBV20-1	TRBJ2-7	CSARGTTSYEQYF
TRBV11-3	TRBJ2-3	CASSPQAGNSDTQYF
TRBV11-2	TRBJ2-3	CASSLASLGTDTQYF
TRBV3-1	TRBJ2-7	CASSRGVFSYEQYF
TRBV5-1	TRBJ2-5	CASSLEGVGLAGEETQYF
TRBV19	TRBJ1-2	CASSKSGLVGGYTF
TRBV6-1	TRBJ1-3	CASSATTRRTGNTIYF
TRBV18	TRBJ1-2	CASSPNGGTGGYTF
TRBV27	TRBJ2-7	CASSLGGGPVPNEQYF
TRBV3-1	TRBJ2-5	CASSQRGGGLETQYF
TRBV5-5	TRBJ1-2	CASSLEAGANYGYTF
TRBV20-1	TRBJ2-3	CSAIGTKHGDTQYF
TRBV3-1	TRBJ2-2	CASSQGGRSGELFF
TRBV6-6	TRBJ1-1	CASTESMNTEAFF
TRBV5-1	TRBJ1-1	CASFDSMNTEAFF
TRBV28	TRBJ2-1	CASSLVDSVYNEQFF
TRBV5-1	TRBJ2-2	CASSQTSGKINTGELFF
TRBV30	TRBJ2-7	CAWTSTSGAYEQYF
TRBV7-6	TRBJ2-3	CASSSGTSSRRAQYF
TRBV19	TRBJ2-1	CASSPMWGGTYNEQFF